The rows below give T cell receptor beta chains drawn from one sample of a study of T cell changes during pregnancy in multiple sclerosis. Clones were sequenced by immunoSEQ multiplex PCR, and TCRdb holds only the in-frame ones, with some missing. Of 55,000 to 80,000 clones detected, about 94% appear once; the ten largest clones hold 0.45% to 0.7%. The specimen comprised peripheral blood, sampled in the third trimester of pregnancy. These receptors were obtained from a female donor with multiple sclerosis, enrolled in a pregnancy study. Both conserved end residues are part of each CDR3. The order of the fields is CDR3 protein, CDR3 DNA, D gene, V gene, clone size, J gene. The D gene is left open where the match is weak. Clone sizes are given selectively: once, few, many, or a class where the clone is expanded.

CDR3aa: CATRLAGGDEQFF
CDR3nt: TGTGCCACCCGACTAGCGGGGGGGGATGAGCAGTTCTTC
d_gene: TRBD2
v_gene: TRBV19
abundance: .
j_gene: TRBJ2-1

CDR3aa: CASSTGYTEAFF
CDR3nt: TGCGCCAGTTCGACAGGGTACACTGAAGCTTTCTTT
d_gene: TRBD1
v_gene: TRBV5-1
abundance: .
j_gene: TRBJ1-1

CDR3aa: CAISGGTGEGQYF
CDR3nt: TGTGCCATCAGTGGGGGGACAGGGGAGGGACAGTACTTC
d_gene: TRBD1
v_gene: TRBV10-3
abundance: once
j_gene: TRBJ2-7

CDR3aa: CASSRVPHNSPLHF
CDR3nt: TGTGCCAGCTCCCGCGTGCCCCATAATTCACCCCTCCACTTT
d_gene: .
v_gene: TRBV6-5
abundance: .
j_gene: TRBJ1-6

CDR3aa: CASSGEGLGRGETQYF
CDR3nt: TGTGCCAGCAGTGGGGAGGGACTAGGAAGAGGAGAGACCCAGTACTTC
d_gene: TRBD2
v_gene: TRBV6-1
abundance: .
j_gene: TRBJ2-5

CDR3aa: CASKRTTANSPLHF
CDR3nt: TGTGCCAGCAAGAGAACGACAGCTAATTCACCCCTCCACTTT
d_gene: .
v_gene: TRBV6-5
abundance: .
j_gene: TRBJ1-6

CDR3aa: CASSQERTEAFF
CDR3nt: TGCGCCAGCAGCCAAGAGAGAACTGAAGCTTTCTTT
d_gene: .
v_gene: TRBV4-3
abundance: .
j_gene: TRBJ1-1

CDR3aa: CASSQDPGYSGANVLTF
CDR3nt: TGCGCCAGCAGCCAAGATCCGGGGTACTCTGGGGCCAACGTCCTGACTTTC
d_gene: .
v_gene: TRBV4-3
abundance: .
j_gene: TRBJ2-6

CDR3aa: CASSLDRVEGYTF
CDR3nt: TGTGCCAGCAGCTTGGACAGGGTAGAGGGCTACACCTTC
d_gene: TRBD1
v_gene: TRBV7-8
abundance: .
j_gene: TRBJ1-2

CDR3aa: CASSYSVDINYGYTF
CDR3nt: TGTGCCAGCAGTTACTCGGTAGATATTAACTATGGCTACACCTTC
d_gene: .
v_gene: TRBV6-6
abundance: .
j_gene: TRBJ1-2

CDR3aa: CASSVLRAGQDEQYF
CDR3nt: TGTGCCAGCAGTGTTTTAAGGGCAGGGCAAGACGAGCAGTACTTC
d_gene: .
v_gene: TRBV25-1
abundance: .
j_gene: TRBJ2-7

CDR3aa: CASSVGLAAPRDNEQFF
CDR3nt: TGTGCCAGCAGCGTCGGACTAGCGGCTCCGAGAGACAATGAGCAGTTCTTC
d_gene: TRBD2
v_gene: TRBV9
abundance: .
j_gene: TRBJ2-1

CDR3aa: CASSLSGGSGNTIYF
CDR3nt: TGTGCCAGCAGCCTTTCAGGAGGCTCTGGAAACACCATATATTTT
d_gene: .
v_gene: TRBV7-2
abundance: .
j_gene: TRBJ1-3

CDR3aa: CASGQRGDGTDTQYF
CDR3nt: TGTGCCAGCGGTCAGCGGGGGGACGGCACAGATACGCAGTATTTT
d_gene: TRBD2
v_gene: TRBV7-3
abundance: .
j_gene: TRBJ2-3

CDR3aa: CASIRTREEELF
CDR3nt: TGTGCCAGCATAAGAACGAGGGAGGAAGAACTCTTC
d_gene: .
v_gene: TRBV2
abundance: .
j_gene: TRBJ2-1

CDR3aa: CAQQEATNEKLFF
CDR3nt: TGTGCCCAGCAGGAGGCAACTAATGAAAAACTGTTTTTT
d_gene: .
v_gene: TRBV30
abundance: .
j_gene: TRBJ1-4

CDR3aa: CASSLIRAGARDTQYF
CDR3nt: TGTGCCAGCAGCTTAATTCGCGCGGGGGCAAGAGATACGCAGTATTTT
d_gene: .
v_gene: TRBV7-3
abundance: .
j_gene: TRBJ2-3

CDR3aa: CASSRAITEAFF
CDR3nt: TGTGCCAGTAGTAGGGCTATTACTGAAGCTTTCTTT
d_gene: .
v_gene: TRBV19
abundance: .
j_gene: TRBJ1-1

CDR3aa: CASGFPRAQGSTEAFF
CDR3nt: TGTGCTAGTGGTTTCCCCCGGGCCCAGGGTTCCACTGAAGCTTTCTTT
d_gene: .
v_gene: TRBV12-5
abundance: .
j_gene: TRBJ1-1